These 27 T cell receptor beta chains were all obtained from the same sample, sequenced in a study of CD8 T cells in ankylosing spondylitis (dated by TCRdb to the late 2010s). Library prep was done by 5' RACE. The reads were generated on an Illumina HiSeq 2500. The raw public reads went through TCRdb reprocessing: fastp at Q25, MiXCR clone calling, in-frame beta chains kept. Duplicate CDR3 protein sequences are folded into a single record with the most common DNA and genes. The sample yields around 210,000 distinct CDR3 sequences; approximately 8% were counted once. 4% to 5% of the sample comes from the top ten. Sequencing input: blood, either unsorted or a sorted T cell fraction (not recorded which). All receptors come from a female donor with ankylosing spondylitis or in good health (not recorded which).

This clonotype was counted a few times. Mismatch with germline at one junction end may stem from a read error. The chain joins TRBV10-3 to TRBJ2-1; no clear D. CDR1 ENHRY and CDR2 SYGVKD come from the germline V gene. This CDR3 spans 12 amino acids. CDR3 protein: CYVTPRPNEQFF. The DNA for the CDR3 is TGCTATGTGACCCCGCGGCCCAATGAGCAGTTCTTC.

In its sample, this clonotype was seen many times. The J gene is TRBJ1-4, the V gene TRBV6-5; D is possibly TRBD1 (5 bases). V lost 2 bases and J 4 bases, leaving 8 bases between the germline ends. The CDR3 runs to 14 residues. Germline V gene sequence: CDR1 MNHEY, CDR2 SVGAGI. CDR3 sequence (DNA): TGTGCCAGCAGTTACGACAGTTATAATGAAAAACTGTTTTTT. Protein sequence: CASSYDSYNEKLFF.

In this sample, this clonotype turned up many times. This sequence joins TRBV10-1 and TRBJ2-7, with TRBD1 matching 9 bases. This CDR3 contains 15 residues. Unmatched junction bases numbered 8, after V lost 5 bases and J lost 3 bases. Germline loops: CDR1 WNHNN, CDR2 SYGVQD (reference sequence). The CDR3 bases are TGCGCCAGCAGTTCTACCCGGACAGGGGTCTACGAGCAGTACTTC. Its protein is CASSSTRTGVYEQYF.

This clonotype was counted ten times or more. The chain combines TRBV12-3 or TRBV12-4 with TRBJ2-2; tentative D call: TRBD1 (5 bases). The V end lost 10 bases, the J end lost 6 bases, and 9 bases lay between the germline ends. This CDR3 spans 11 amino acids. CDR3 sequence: CAIRVSGELFF. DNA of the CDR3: TGTGCCATCAGGGTGTCCGGGGAGCTGTTTTTT.

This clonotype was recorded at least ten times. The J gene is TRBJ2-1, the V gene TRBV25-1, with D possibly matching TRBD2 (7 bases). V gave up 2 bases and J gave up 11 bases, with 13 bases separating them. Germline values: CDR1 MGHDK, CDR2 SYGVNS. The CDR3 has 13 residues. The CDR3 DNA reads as TGTGCCAGCAGTGAAGCCTGGGGGGGCAAGCAGTTCTTC. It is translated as CASSEAWGGKQFF. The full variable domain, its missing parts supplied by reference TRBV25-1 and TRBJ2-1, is EADIYQTPRYLVIGTGKKITLECSQTMGHDKMYWYQQDPGMELHLIHYSYGVNSTEKGDLSSESTVSRIRTEHFPLTLESARPSHTSQYLCASSEAWGGKQFFGPGTRLTVL.

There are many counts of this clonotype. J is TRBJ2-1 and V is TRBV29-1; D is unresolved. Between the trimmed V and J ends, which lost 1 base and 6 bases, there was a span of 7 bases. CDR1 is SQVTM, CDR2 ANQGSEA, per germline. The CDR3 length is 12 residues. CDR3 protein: CSVEVASNEQFF. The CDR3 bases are TGCAGCGTTGAAGTTGCTTCCAATGAGCAGTTCTTC.

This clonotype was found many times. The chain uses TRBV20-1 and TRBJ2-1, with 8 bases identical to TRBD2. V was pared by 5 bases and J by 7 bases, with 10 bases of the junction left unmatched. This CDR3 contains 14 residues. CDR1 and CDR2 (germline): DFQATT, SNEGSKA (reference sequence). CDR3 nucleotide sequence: TGCAGTGCTGCCCGGGGGGGGCCGGGAAATGAGCAGTTCTTC. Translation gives CSAARGGPGNEQFF.

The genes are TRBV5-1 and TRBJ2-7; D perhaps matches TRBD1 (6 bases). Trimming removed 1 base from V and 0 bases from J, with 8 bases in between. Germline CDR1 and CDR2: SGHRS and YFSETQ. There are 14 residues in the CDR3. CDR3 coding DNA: TGCGCCAGCAGCTTGCAGGGGAGCTCCTACGAGCAGTACTTC. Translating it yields CASSLQGSSYEQYF.

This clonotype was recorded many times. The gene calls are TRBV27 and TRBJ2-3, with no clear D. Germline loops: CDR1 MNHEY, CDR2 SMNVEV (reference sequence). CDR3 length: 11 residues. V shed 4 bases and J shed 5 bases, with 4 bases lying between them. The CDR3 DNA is TGTGCCAGCAGTTGGGGAGATACGCAGTATTTT. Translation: CASSWGDTQYF.

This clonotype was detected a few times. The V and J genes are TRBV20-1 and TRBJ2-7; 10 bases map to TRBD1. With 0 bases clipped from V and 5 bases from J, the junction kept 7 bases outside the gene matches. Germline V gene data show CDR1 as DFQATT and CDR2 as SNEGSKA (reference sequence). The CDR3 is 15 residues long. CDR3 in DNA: TGCAGTGCTAGAGACCCCGACAGGGGGCTCAACGAGCAGTACTTC. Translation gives CSARDPDRGLNEQYF.

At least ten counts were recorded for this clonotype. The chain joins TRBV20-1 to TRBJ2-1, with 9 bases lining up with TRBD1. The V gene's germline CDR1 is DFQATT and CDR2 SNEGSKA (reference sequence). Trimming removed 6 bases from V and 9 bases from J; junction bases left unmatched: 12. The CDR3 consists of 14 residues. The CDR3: CSATGTGHFGEQFF. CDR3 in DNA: TGCAGTGCGACCGGGACAGGGCATTTCGGTGAGCAGTTCTTC.

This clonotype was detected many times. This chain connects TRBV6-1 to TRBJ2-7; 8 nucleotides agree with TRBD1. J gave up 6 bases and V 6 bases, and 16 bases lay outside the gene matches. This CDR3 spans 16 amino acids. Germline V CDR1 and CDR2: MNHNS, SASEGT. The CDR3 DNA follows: TGTGCCAGCAGCCCCCCCCGACAGGGGATAGGGTCCGAGCAGTACTTC. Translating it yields CASSPPRQGIGSEQYF.

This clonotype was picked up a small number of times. The CDR3 protein is CASSYQSKGKTEAFF. The CDR3 bases are TGTGCCAGCAGTTACCAATCAAAGGGAAAGACTGAAGCTTTCTTT. The chain joins TRBV6-2 or TRBV6-3 to TRBJ1-1; D is unresolved. Germline V gene sequence: CDR1 MNHEY, CDR2 SVGEGT. The CDR3 has 15 residues. V gave up 2 bases and J gave up 5 bases, with 15 bases separating them.

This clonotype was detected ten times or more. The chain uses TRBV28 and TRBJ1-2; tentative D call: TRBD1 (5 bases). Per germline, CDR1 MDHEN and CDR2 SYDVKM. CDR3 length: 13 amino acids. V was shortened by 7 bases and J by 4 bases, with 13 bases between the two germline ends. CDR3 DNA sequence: TGTGCCAGCACCCCGGGACTGAGCTATGGCTACACCTTC. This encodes CASTPGLSYGYTF.

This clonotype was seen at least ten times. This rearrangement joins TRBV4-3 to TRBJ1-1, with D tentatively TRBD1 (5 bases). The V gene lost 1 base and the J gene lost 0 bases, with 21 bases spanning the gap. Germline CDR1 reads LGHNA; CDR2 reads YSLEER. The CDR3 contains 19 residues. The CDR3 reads CASSQGRGPSGALNTEAFF. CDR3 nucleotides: TGCGCCAGCAGCCAAGGGAGGGGACCTTCAGGCGCTCTGAACACTGAAGCTTTCTTT.

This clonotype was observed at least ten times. The CDR3 reads CASSEIFYTF. DNA of the CDR3: TGTGCCAGCAGTGAGATATTCTACACCTTC. The chain carries TRBV6-1 and TRBJ1-2; no clear D. The length of the CDR3 is 10 residues. The germline V gene encodes CDR1 MNHNS and CDR2 SASEGT. The V and J ends lost 3 bases and 10 bases respectively, with 6 bases between them.

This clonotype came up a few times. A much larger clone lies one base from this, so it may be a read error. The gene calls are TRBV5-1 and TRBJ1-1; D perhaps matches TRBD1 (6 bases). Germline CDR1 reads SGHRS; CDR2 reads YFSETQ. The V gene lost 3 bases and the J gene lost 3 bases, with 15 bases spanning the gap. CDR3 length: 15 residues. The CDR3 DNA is TGCGCCAGCAGCTGCACAGGGCCGGCGGACACTGAAGCTTTCTTT. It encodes CASSCTGPADTEAFF.

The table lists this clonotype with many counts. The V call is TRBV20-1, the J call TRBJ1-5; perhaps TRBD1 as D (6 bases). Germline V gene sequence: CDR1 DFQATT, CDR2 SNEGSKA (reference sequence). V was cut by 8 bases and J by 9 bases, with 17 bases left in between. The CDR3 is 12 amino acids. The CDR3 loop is CSSSQGLGPQHF. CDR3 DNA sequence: TGCAGTTCCTCACAGGGCCTAGGGCCCCAGCATTTT.

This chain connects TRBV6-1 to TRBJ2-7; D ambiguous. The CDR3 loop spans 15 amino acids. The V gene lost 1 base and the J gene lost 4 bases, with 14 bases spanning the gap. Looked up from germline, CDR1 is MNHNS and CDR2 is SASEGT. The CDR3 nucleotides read TGTGCCAGCAGTGAAGGGCCTAATCCCCTATACGAGCAGTACTTC. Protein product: CASSEGPNPLYEQYF.

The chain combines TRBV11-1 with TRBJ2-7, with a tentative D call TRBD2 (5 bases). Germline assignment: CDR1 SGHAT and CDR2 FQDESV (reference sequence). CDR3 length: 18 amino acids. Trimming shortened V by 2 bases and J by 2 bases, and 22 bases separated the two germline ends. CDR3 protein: CASSLPTRTGGSTYEQYF. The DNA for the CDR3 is TGTGCCAGCAGCTTACCCACCCGGACTGGCGGATCTACCTACGAGCAGTACTTC.

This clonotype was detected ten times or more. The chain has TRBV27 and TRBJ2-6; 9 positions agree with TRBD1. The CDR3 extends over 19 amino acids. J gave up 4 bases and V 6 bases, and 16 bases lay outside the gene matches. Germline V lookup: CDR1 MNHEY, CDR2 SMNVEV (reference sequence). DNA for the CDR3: TGTGCCAGCAGCACCTTCCGGGACAGGGAATATTCCGGGGCCAACGTCCTGACTTTC. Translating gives CASSTFRDREYSGANVLTF.

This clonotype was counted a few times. This CDR3 reads CASSLVRGTGELFF. The CDR3 DNA is TGCGCCAGCAGCCTCGTGAGGGGCACCGGGGAGCTGTTTTTT. This rearrangement joins TRBV4-3 to TRBJ2-2; D may match TRBD1 or TRBD2 (5 bases each). The CDR3 has 14 amino acids. Germline CDR1 LGHNA, CDR2 YSLEER. The ends were cut back, 4 bases at V and 4 bases at J, with 10 bases in the middle.

The CDR3 bases are TGTGCCAGCAGACCTGGACACCAACCCACACAAGAGACCCAGTACTTC. Translated: CASRPGHQPTQETQYF. The V and J genes are TRBV6-1 and TRBJ2-5, with D possibly being TRBD1 (5 bases). The V and J ends lost 6 bases and 2 bases respectively, with 19 bases between them. The CDR3 spans 16 residues. CDR1 and CDR2 (germline): MNHNS, SASEGT.

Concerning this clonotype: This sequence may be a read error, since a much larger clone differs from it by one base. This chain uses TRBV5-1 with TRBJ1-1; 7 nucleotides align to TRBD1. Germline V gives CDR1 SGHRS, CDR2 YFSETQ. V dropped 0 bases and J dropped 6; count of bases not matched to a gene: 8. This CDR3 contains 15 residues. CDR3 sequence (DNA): TGCGCCAGCAGCTTGGGTAGGGGGCGGTACGCTGAAGCTTTCTTT. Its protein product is CASSLGRGRYAEAFF.

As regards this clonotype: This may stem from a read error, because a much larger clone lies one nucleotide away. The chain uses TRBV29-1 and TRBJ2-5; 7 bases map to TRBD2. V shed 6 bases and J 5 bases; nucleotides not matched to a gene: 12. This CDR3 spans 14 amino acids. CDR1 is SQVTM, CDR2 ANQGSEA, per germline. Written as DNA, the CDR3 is TGCAGCGTGGTTCTAGCGGAAGCGGGGGAGACCCAGTACTTC. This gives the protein CSVVLAEAGETQYF.

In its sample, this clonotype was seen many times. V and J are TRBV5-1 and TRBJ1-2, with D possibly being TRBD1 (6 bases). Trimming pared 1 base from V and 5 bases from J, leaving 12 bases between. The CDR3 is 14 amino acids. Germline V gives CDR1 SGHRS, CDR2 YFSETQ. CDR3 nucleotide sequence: TGCGCCAGCAGCTTGAGGGGGGCTCGGTATGGCTACACCTTC. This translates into CASSLRGARYGYTF. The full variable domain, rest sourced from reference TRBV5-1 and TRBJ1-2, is KAGVTQTPRYLIKTRGQQVTLSCSPISGHRSVSWYQQTPGQGLQFLFEYFSETQRNKGNFPGRFSGRQFSNSRSEMNVSTLELGDSALYLCASSLRGARYGYTFGSGTRLTVV.

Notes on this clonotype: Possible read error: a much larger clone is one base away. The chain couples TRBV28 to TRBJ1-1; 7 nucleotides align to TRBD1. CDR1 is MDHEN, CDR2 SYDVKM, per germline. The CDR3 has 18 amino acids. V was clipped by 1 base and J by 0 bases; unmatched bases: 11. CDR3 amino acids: CASSLFTVGDRVNTEAFF. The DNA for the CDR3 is TGTGCCAGCAGTTTATTCACAGTGGGGGACAGAGTGAACACTGAAGCTTTCTTT.